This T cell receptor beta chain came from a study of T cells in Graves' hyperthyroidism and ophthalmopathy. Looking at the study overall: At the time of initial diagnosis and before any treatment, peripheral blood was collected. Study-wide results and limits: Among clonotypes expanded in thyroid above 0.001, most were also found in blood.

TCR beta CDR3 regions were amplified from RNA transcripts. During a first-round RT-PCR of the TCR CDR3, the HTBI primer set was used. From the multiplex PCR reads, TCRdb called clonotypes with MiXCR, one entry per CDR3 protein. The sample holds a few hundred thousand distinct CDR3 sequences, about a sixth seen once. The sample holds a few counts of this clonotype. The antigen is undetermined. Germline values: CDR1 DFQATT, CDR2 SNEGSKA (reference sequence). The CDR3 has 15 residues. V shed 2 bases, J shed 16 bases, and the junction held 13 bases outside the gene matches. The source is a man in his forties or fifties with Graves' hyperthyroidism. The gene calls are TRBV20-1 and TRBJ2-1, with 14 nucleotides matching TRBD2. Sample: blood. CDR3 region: CSARSTSGGAGELFF. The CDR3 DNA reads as TGCAGTGCTAGATCGACTAGCGGGGGGGCTGGTGAGCTCTTCTTC.